A selection of T cell receptor beta chains follows, all from one sample in a study of identical twins. TCRdb fed the 5' RACE reads into MiXCR, producing one record per CDR3 protein. The table includes 600,000 to 850,000 distinct CDR3 sequences, around a sixth detected once. This sample was also put to use in a study of T cells expressing NK-cell markers.

Material for sequencing was PBMCs. Every receptor here comes from a woman aged 18-29 years in good health. Both conserved end residues are part of each CDR3. A D gene is named only where the DNA matches it firmly. Expanded clones are given a class, and other clones once, few, many or no size at all.

TRBJ2-3 | 10 | NA | TRBV29-1 | many | TGCAGCGTTGACACAGATACGCAGTATTTT | CSVDTDTQYF
TRBJ2-1 | 13 | NA | TRBV9 | NA | TGTGCCAGCAGCGTACAGGGATTTCGGGAGCAGTTCTTC | CASSVQGFREQFF
TRBJ2-1 | 16 | TRBD2 | TRBV2 | few | TGTGCCAGCAGGGGTAGCGGGGGGACGGGGGGCAATGAGCAGTTCTTC | CASRGSGGTGGNEQFF
TRBJ1-4 | 13 | TRBD1 | TRBV29-1 | NA | TGCAGCGGACTGACAGGGGGTGGTGAAAAACTGTTTTTT | CSGLTGGGEKLFF
TRBJ2-7 | 13 | TRBD2 | TRBV12-3/TRBV12-4 | NA | TGTGCCAGCAGTAGCGGGGGGGCCGGCGAGCAGTACTTC | CASSSGGAGEQYF
TRBJ2-4 | 15 | TRBD1 | TRBV7-9 | NA | TGTGCCAGCAGCCCCCCCTTTAGACAGGGGAACATTCAGTACTTC | CASSPPFRQGNIQYF
TRBJ2-2 | 15 | NA | TRBV12-5 | few | TGTGCTAGTGGTTTCACAGGTCCCAACACCGGGGAGCTGTTTTTT | CASGFTGPNTGELFF
TRBJ2-1 | 13 | TRBD1 | TRBV6-6 | NA | TGTGCCAGCACCCCACAGGGGTTCAATGAGCAGTTCTTC | CASTPQGFNEQFF
TRBJ2-7 | 14 | NA | TRBV18 | few | TGTGCCAGCTCACCAGGGAGCCCGAACGGCGAGCAGTACTTC | CASSPGSPNGEQYF
TRBJ1-2 | 12 | NA | TRBV12-3/TRBV12-4 | NA | TGTGCCAGCAGTTTTTTTCGGCATGGCTACACCTTC | CASSFFRHGYTF
TRBJ2-3 | 16 | TRBD2 | TRBV5-1 | NA | TGCGCCAGCCGCCGAGGGACGGGAGGGGTGTCAGATACGCAGTATTTT | CASRRGTGGVSDTQYF
TRBJ2-7 | 16 | TRBD2 | TRBV5-1 | NA | TGCGCCAGCAGCTTGCAACTAGCGGGAGGGCTCTACGAGCAGTACTTC | CASSLQLAGGLYEQYF
TRBJ2-5 | 13 | NA | TRBV6-6 | few | TGTGCCAGCAGTTATGGTAGACAAGAGACCCAGTACTTC | CASSYGRQETQYF
TRBJ2-7 | 14 | TRBD1 | TRBV28 | NA | TGTGCCAGCCTGGACAGGGCCATCTCCTACGAGCAGTACTTC | CASLDRAISYEQYF
TRBJ2-2 | 15 | NA | TRBV10-3 | NA | TGTGCCATCAGTGAGTCGGTGGACTCCACCGGGGAGCTGTTTTTT | CAISESVDSTGELFF
TRBJ2-4 | 14 | NA | TRBV4-2 | NA | TGTGCCAGCAGCCAAGATCTCGGAATTTATCCCCCGTACTTC | CASSQDLGIYPPYF
TRBJ1-2 | 11 | NA | TRBV12-3/TRBV12-4 | NA | TGTGCCGGAAAAGGGGTTCTAGGCTACACCTTC | CAGKGVLGYTF
TRBJ2-1 | 13 | NA | TRBV11-2 | NA | TGTGCCACCGCGACGGGGGATCGCAATGAGCAGTTCTTC | CATATGDRNEQFF
TRBJ1-6 | 15 | TRBD1 | TRBV9 | NA | TGTGCCAGCAGCCCACTTCGGACAGGGGATTCACCCCTCCACTTT | CASSPLRTGDSPLHF
TRBJ1-2 | 13 | NA | TRBV3-1 | few | TGTGCCAGCAGCCAAGCACAGAACTATGGCTACACCTTC | CASSQAQNYGYTF
TRBJ2-5 | 18 | TRBD2 | TRBV11-2 | NA | TGTGCCAGCAGCTCACATCTGACTAGCGGGACCTTCATGGAGACCCAGTACTTC | CASSSHLTSGTFMETQYF
TRBJ2-1 | 16 | NA | TRBV7-3 | NA | TGTGCCAGCAGCAAACAGCCGGGACCGGCGTTTGCGGAGCAGTTCTTC | CASSKQPGPAFAEQFF
TRBJ2-3 | 14 | TRBD2 | TRBV7-2 | few | TGTGCCAGCCAGCGGGGAGCTAGCACAGATACGCAGTATTTT | CASQRGASTDTQYF
TRBJ2-1 | 15 | TRBD1 | TRBV24-1 | few | TGTGCCACCAGTAAAGGACAGGGGGACGTTAATGAGCAGTTCTTC | CATSKGQGDVNEQFF
TRBJ1-1 | 16 | NA | TRBV11-2 | few | TGTGCCAGCAGCTTAGGGTTGGCTTCCGCGTACACTGAAGCTTTCTTT | CASSLGLASAYTEAFF
TRBJ2-3 | 16 | TRBD2 | TRBV20-1 | NA | TGCAGTGCTAGATCCCCGGGACTAGCGGGAGCAGATACGCAGTATTTT | CSARSPGLAGADTQYF
TRBJ2-5 | 12 | NA | TRBV6-5 | NA | TGTGCCAGCGGCGGGAACGAGGAGACCCAGTACTTC | CASGGNEETQYF
TRBJ2-5 | 14 | NA | TRBV6-5 | NA | TGTGCCAGCAGTTACAGTACGAAGGGAGAGACCCAGTACTTC | CASSYSTKGETQYF
TRBJ2-1 | 17 | TRBD2 | TRBV7-2 | few | TGTGCCAGCAGCTTAATCGAGCGCGGGGGGAATGGGGAGGAGCAGTTCTTC | CASSLIERGGNGEEQFF
TRBJ1-6 | 16 | TRBD1 | TRBV6-5 | NA | TGTGCCAGCAGTTACACATTTGGGACAGCTAATTCACCCCTCCACTTT | CASSYTFGTANSPLHF
TRBJ2-1 | 14 | TRBD2 | TRBV20-1 | NA | TGCAGTGCTAGTGGCGGGAGGTGGGACAATGAGCAGTTCTTC | CSASGGRWDNEQFF
TRBJ1-1 | 14 | NA | TRBV12-3/TRBV12-4 | few | TGTGCCAGCGATCTAGGGGGGCTGAACACTGAAGCTTTCTTT | CASDLGGLNTEAFF
TRBJ2-7 | 16 | NA | TRBV27 | few | TGTGCCAGCGGGCAAGTTGGAACAACCAGGTGGCGAGAGCAGTACTTC | CASGQVGTTRWREQYF
TRBJ2-2 | 16 | NA | TRBV12-3/TRBV12-4 | NA | TGTGCCAGCATCTCCGGGACCAGGACGAACACCGGGGAGCTGTTTTTT | CASISGTRTNTGELFF
TRBJ2-7 | 14 | NA | TRBV4-3 | NA | TGCGCCAGCAGCCAAGCGTTAAGCAGCTCCGAGCAGTACTTC | CASSQALSSSEQYF
TRBJ2-7 | 15 | NA | TRBV4-1 | NA | TGCGCCAGCAGCCAATTTGCAGGGGGGAACTACGAGCAGTACTTC | CASSQFAGGNYEQYF
TRBJ2-1 | 17 | NA | TRBV6-1 | few | TGTGCCAGCAGTCTCAGGTGGGGACTCCGTTTAGAGAATGAGCAGTTCTTC | CASSLRWGLRLENEQFF
TRBJ1-1 | 14 | NA | TRBV5-1 | NA | TGCGCCAGCAGCTTCGTTGCGGGGGACACTGAAGCTTTCTTT | CASSFVAGDTEAFF
TRBJ2-1 | 17 | TRBD2 | TRBV5-6 | NA | TGTGCCAGCAGCTTGGGTAAACTAGCGGGTGCTTACAATGAGCAGTTCTTC | CASSLGKLAGAYNEQFF
TRBJ2-7 | 14 | TRBD1 | TRBV20-1 | NA | TGCAGTGCTTTAGGGGGCGTAACCGCCTACGAGCAGTACTTC | CSALGGVTAYEQYF
TRBJ1-1 | 13 | NA | TRBV6-5 | NA | TGTGCCAGCAGTTACAGAACGAACACTGAAGCTTTCTTT | CASSYRTNTEAFF
TRBJ2-5 | 14 | NA | TRBV6-1 | NA | TGTGCCAGCAGAATACACCGCACTGGGGAGACCCAGTACTTC | CASRIHRTGETQYF
TRBJ1-5 | 14 | TRBD1 | TRBV6-1 | few | TGTGCCAGCAGTGGCGGACAGGGTTATCAGGCCCAGCATTTT | CASSGGQGYQAQHF
TRBJ2-1 | 15 | NA | TRBV20-1 | many | TGCAGTGCTTACCACGGGACACGCTCCTACAATGAGCAGTTCTTC | CSAYHGTRSYNEQFF
TRBJ2-2 | 15 | NA | TRBV5-5 | NA | TGTGCCAGCAGCTTCCCACAGGGCAACACCGGGGAGCTGTTTTTT | CASSFPQGNTGELFF
TRBJ2-7 | 12 | NA | TRBV10-3 | NA | TGTGCCATCAGTGACCAAGGCAACGAGCAGTACTTC | CAISDQGNEQYF
TRBJ2-3 | 17 | TRBD2 | TRBV5-1 | NA | TGCGCCAGCAGCTTGCCTGCGGGAGGGGGCAGCGCAGATACGCAGTATTTT | CASSLPAGGGSADTQYF
TRBJ2-2 | 13 | NA | TRBV29-1 | many | TGCAGCGTTGTGCGGGGAAGCACCGGGGAGCTGTTTTTT | CSVVRGSTGELFF
TRBJ2-1 | 16 | TRBD1 | TRBV24-1 | NA | TGTGCCACCAGTGACCGCGGACAGGGCCTGAGCAATGAGCAGTTCTTC | CATSDRGQGLSNEQFF
TRBJ2-1 | 13 | NA | TRBV20-1 | NA | TGCAGTGCTGCCCAGAGAGTGGACAATGAGCAGTTCTTC | CSAAQRVDNEQFF
TRBJ2-7 | 15 | TRBD2 | TRBV4-2 | few | TGTGCCAGCAGCCAAGAGCTAGCGGGAAACTACGAGCAGTACTTC | CASSQELAGNYEQYF
TRBJ2-5 | 14 | NA | TRBV20-1 | NA | TGCAGTGCTAGCCTTGGAGGGACCCAAGTGACCCAGTACTTC | CSASLGGTQVTQYF
TRBJ2-1 | 13 | TRBD2 | TRBV6-6 | NA | TGTGCCAGCAGTTACGGGGGGGAAAATGAGCAGTTCTTC | CASSYGGENEQFF
TRBJ2-7 | 15 | TRBD2 | TRBV5-1 | many | TGCGCCAGCAGCCCCTACCCGACTAGCGGCCGGGAGCAGTACTTC | CASSPYPTSGREQYF
TRBJ2-3 | 15 | TRBD2 | TRBV7-2 | NA | TGTGCCAGCAGCCACAGGCGGGGGTTCACAGATACGCAGTATTTT | CASSHRRGFTDTQYF
TRBJ2-1 | 16 | NA | TRBV12-3/TRBV12-4 | few | TGTGCCAGCAGTCCGCGCCAGGGTTTCTCCTACAATGAGCAGTTCTTC | CASSPRQGFSYNEQFF
TRBJ2-3 | 16 | NA | TRBV12-3/TRBV12-4 | few | TGTGCCAGCAGTTTGGTAGCGAGACGATACACAGATACGCAGTATTTT | CASSLVARRYTDTQYF
TRBJ2-5 | 13 | NA | TRBV20-1 | NA | TGCAGTGCTAGAGTTGGGGGGGGCAGGTCCCAGTACTTC | CSARVGGGRSQYF
TRBJ2-3 | 12 | NA | TRBV29-1 | NA | TGCAGCTTTAGCGGCAGCACAGATACGCAGTATTTT | CSFSGSTDTQYF
TRBJ1-4 | 15 | NA | TRBV20-1 | few | TGCAGTGCTAGAGATATACGGGGGACTAATGAAAAACTGTTTTTT | CSARDIRGTNEKLFF